This entry describes one TCR beta chain. Other nucleotide sequences in the sample specify the same CDR3. Per the original data handling: Quantification of nucleated cells was approximated via reference gene primer amplification. Generated by immunoSEQ multiplex PCR, the TCRdb table keeps only in-frame clones and is missing some. The D gene and trimming were derived from the DNA, and the V and J assignments and clone size from that table. The repertoire includes about 100,000 clones, around 90% of them detected once, and around 6.5% sits in the top ten. These data come from a study of blood T cell repertoires in COVID-19. The overall study: Acute and convalescent COVID-19 specimens originated in the United States, Italy and Spain. PBMCs, B-cell-depleted T cells, or T cells provided the cDNA or gDNA that made up the material.

The V and J ends lost 4 bases and 6 bases, in that order; junction bases with no gene match: 6. Germline V gene sequence: CDR1 KGHSH, CDR2 LQKENI. CDR3 length: 14 amino acids. The J gene is TRBJ1-2, the V gene TRBV18, with 9 bases lining up with TRBD1. Sequencing was carried out using peripheral blood. The clonotype originates from a woman aged 60-70 years with acute or convalescent COVID-19. The CDR3 protein is CASSLGQGRDGYTF. As DNA, the CDR3 is TGTGCCAGCTCACTGGGACAGGGTAGGGATGGCTACACCTTC.